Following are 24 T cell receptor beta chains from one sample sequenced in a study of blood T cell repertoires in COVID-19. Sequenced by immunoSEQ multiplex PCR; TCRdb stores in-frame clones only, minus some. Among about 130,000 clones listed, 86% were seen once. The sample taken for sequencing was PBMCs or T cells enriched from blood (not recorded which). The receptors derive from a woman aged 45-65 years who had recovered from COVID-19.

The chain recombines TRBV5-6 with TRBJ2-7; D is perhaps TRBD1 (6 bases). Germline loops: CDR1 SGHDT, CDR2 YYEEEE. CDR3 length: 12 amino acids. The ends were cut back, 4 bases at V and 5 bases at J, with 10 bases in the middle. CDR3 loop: CASSLDSHEQYF. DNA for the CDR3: TGTGCCAGCAGCCTGGACAGTCACGAGCAGTACTTC.

CDR3 nucleotides: TGCAGCGTTGCACTTCCCAGGGGGATGAACACCGGGGAGCTGTTTTTT. This translates into CSVALPRGMNTGELFF. The V call is TRBV29-1, the J call TRBJ2-2, with 7 bases that match TRBD1. In germline, CDR1 is SQVTM, CDR2 ANQGSEA. The junction had 9 bases not matched to a gene; V was cut back by 4 bases and J by 1 base. The CDR3 has 16 amino acids.

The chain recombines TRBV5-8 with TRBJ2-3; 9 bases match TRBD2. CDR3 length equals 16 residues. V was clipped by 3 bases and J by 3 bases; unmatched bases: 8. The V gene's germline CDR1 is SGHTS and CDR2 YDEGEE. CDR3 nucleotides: TGTGCCAGCAGCTCTCGAAGACTAGCGGATACAGATACGCAGTATTTT. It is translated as CASSSRRLADTDTQYF.

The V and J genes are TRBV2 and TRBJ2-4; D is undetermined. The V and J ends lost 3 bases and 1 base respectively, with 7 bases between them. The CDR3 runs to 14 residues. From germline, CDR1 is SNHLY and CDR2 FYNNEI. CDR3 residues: CASSDWLAKNIQYF. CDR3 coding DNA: TGTGCCAGCAGTGATTGGCTCGCCAAAAACATTCAGTACTTC.

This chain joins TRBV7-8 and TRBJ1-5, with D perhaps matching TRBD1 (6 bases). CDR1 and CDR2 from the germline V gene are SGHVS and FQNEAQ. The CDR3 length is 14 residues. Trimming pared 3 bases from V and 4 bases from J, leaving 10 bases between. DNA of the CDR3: TGTGCCAGCAGCTTGGGACAAGTGAATCAGCCCCAGCATTTT. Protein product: CASSLGQVNQPQHF.

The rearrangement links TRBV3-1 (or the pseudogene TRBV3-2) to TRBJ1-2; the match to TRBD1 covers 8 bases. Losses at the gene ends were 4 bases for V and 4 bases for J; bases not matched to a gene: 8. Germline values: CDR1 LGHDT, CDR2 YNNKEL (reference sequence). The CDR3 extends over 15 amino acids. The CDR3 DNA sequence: TGTGCCAGCAGCCCTACGACAGGGGATTTCTATGGCTACACCTTC. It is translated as CASSPTTGDFYGYTF.

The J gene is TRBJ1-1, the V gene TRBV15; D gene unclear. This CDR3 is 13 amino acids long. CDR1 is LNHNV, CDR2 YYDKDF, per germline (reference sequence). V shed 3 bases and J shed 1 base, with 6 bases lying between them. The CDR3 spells CATSSVSNTEAFF. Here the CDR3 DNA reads TGTGCCACCAGCAGCGTGTCGAACACTGAAGCTTTCTTT.

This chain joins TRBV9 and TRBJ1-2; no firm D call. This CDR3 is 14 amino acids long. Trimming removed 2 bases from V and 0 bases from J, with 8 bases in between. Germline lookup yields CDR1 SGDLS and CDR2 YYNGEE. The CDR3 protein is CASSVGRANYGYTF. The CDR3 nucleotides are TGTGCCAGCAGCGTTGGGCGCGCTAACTATGGCTACACCTTC.

In DNA, the CDR3 is TGTGCCAGCAGTGAAGGTAGCGGGGGGACCTACAATGAGCAGTTCTTC. This sequence encodes CASSEGSGGTYNEQFF. The chain employs TRBV2 and TRBJ2-1, with 10 positions matching TRBD2. The CDR3 is 16 amino acids. The trim removed 1 base at V and 2 bases at J, leaving 2 bases unmatched. CDR1 SNHLY and CDR2 FYNNEI come from the germline V gene. Variable domain in full (rest from reference TRBV2 and TRBJ2-1): EPEVTQTPSHQVTQMGQEVILRCVPISNHLYFYWYRQILGQKVEFLVSFYNNEISEKSEIFDDQFSVERPDGSNFTLKIRSTKLEDSAMYFCASSEGSGGTYNEQFFGPGTRLTVL.

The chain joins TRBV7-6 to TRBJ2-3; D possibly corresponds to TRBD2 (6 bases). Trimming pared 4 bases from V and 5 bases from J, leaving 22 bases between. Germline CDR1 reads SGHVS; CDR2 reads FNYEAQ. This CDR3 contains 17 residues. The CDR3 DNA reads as TGTGCCAGCAGCTCCAGTAGTGGGGACTGGGCAAGAGATACGCAGTATTTT. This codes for CASSSSSGDWARDTQYF.

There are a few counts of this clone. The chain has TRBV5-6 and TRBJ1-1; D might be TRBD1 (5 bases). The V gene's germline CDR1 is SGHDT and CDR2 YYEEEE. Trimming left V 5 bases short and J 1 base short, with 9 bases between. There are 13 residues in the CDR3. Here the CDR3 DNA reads TGTGCCAGCAGACCAGGGTGGAACACTGAAGCTTTCTTT. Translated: CASRPGWNTEAFF.

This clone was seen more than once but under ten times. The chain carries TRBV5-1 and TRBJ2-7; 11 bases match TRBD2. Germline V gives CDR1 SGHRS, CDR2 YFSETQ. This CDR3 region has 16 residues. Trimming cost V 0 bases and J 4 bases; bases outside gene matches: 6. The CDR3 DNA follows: TGCGCCAGCAGCTTGGTTGTTAGCGGGGGGGTGTACGAGCAGTACTTC. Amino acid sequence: CASSLVVSGGVYEQYF.

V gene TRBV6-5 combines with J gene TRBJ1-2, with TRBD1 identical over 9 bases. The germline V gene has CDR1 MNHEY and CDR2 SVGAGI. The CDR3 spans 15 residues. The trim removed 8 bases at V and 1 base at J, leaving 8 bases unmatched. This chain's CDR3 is CASRTGGIRNYGYTF. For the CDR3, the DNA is TGTGCCAGCCGTACAGGGGGCATACGTAACTATGGCTACACCTTC.

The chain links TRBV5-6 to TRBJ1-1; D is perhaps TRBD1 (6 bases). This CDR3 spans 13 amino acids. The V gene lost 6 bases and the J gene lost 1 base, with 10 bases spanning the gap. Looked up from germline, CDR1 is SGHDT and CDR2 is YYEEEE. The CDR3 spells CASNGQPNTEAFF. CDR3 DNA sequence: TGTGCCAGCAACGGACAGCCGAACACTGAAGCTTTCTTT. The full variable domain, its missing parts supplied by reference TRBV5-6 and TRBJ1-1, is DAGVTQSPTHLIKTRGQQVTLRCSPKSGHDTVSWYQQALGQGPQFIFQYYEEEERQRGNFPDRFSGHQFPNYSSELNVNALLLGDSALYLCASNGQPNTEAFFGQGTRLTVV.

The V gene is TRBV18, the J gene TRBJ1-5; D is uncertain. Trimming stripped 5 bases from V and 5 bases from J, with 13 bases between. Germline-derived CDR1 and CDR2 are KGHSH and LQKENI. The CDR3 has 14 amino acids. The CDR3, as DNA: TGTGCCAGCTCAGCGTCCTACAGTTATCAGCCCCAGCATTTT. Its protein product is CASSASYSYQPQHF.

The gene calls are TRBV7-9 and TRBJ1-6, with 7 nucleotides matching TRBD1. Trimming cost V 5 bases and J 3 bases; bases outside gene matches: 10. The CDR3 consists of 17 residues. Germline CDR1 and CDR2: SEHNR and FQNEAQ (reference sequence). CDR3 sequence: CASSPQGPGGYNSPLHF. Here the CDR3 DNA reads TGTGCCAGCAGCCCTCAGGGCCCAGGGGGCTATAATTCACCCCTCCACTTT. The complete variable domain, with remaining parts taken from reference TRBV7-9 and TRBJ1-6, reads DTGVSQNPRHKITKRGQNVTFRCDPISEHNRLYWYRQTLGQGPEFLTYFQNEAQLEKSRLLSDRFSAERPKGSFSTLEIQRTEQGDSAMYLCASSPQGPGGYNSPLHFGNGTRLTVT.

Here the CDR3 reads CASRLGQGVNSPLHF. CDR3 sequence (DNA): TGTGCCAGTAGGCTAGGACAGGGGGTAAATTCACCCCTCCACTTT. The chain is built from TRBV19 and TRBJ1-6; 10 bases are a match to TRBD1. The length of the CDR3 is 15 residues. With 6 bases clipped from V and 7 bases from J, the junction kept 6 bases outside the gene matches. Germline lookup yields CDR1 LNHDA and CDR2 SQIVND (reference sequence).

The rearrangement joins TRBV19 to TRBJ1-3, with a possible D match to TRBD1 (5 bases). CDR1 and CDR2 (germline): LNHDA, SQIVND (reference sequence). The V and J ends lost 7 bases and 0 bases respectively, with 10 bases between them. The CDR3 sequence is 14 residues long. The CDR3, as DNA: TGTGCCAGTAAGGGGTCCGTCTCTGGAAACACCATATATTTT. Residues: CASKGSVSGNTIYF.

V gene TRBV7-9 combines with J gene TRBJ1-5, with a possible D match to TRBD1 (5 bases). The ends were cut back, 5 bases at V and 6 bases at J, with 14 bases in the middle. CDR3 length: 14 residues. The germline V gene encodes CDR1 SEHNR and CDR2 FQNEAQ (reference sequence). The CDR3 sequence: CASSPTGFSQPQHF. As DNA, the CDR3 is TGTGCCAGCAGCCCTACAGGTTTCTCTCAGCCCCAGCATTTT. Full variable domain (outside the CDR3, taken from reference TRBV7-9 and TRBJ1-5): DTGVSQNPRHKITKRGQNVTFRCDPISEHNRLYWYRQTLGQGPEFLTYFQNEAQLEKSRLLSDRFSAERPKGSFSTLEIQRTEQGDSAMYLCASSPTGFSQPQHFGDGTRLSIL.

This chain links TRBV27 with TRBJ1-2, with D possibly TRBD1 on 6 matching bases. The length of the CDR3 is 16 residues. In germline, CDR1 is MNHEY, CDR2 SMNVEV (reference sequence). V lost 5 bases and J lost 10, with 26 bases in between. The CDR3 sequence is CASSPAEGGGETSYTF. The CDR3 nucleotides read TGTGCCAGCAGTCCCGCCGAGGGTGGGGGCGAAACTTCCTACACCTTC.

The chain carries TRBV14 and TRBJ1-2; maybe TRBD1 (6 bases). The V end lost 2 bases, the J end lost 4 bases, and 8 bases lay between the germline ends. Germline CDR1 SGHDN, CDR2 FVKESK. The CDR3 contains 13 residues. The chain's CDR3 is CASSQTGTYGYTF. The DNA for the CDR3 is TGTGCCAGCAGCCAAACAGGGACCTATGGCTACACCTTC.

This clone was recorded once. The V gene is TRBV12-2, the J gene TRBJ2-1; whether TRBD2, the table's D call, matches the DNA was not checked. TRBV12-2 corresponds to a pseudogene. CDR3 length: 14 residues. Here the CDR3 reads CASRLVPQEGEQFF. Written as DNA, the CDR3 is TGTGCAAGTCGCTTAGTCCCCCAGGAGGGAGAGCAGTTCTTC.

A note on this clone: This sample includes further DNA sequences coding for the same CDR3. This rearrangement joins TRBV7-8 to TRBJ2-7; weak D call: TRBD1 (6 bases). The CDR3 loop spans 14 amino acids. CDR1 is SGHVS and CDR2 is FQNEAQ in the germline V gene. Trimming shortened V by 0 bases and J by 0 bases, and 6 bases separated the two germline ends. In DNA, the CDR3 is TGTGCCAGCAGCTTAGCGGACAGCTCCTACGAGCAGTACTTC. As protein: CASSLADSSYEQYF.

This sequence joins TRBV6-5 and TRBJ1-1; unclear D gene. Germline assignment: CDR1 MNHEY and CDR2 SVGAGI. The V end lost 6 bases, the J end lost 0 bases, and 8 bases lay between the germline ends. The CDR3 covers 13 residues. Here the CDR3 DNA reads TGTGCCAGCAGCCAAACAGTGAACACTGAAGCTTTCTTT. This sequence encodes CASSQTVNTEAFF.